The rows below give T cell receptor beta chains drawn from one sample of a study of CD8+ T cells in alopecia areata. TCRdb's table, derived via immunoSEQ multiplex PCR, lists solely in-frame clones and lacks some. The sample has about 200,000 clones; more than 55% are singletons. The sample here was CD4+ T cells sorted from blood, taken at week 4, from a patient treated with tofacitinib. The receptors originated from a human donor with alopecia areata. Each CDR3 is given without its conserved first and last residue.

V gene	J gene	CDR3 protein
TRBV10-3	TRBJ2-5	AISGTKQETQY
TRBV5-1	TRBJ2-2	ASTSGPAQGELF
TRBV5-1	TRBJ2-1	ASSRTTGPNEQF
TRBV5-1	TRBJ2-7	ASSPGTGDYEQY
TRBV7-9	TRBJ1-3	ASSLSRSSGNTIY
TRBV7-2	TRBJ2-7	ASSPDRVVNEQY
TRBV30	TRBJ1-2	AWRKRGYGYT
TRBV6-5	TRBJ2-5	ASRRGETQY
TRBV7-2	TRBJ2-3	ASSLAGPGDTQY
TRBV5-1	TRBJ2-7	ASSLSSVSYEQY
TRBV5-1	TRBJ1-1	ASSLARGQLNTEAF
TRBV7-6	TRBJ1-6	ASSRTRGQAYNSPLH
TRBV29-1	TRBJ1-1	SARTETEAF
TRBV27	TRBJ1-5	ASSIGSPH
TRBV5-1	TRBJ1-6	ASSWGGQTDSPLH
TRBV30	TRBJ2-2	AWSNWNTGELF
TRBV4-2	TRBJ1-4	ASSQGYEKLF
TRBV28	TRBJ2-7	ASTPPGQGPREQY
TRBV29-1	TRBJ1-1	SGKRVNTEAF
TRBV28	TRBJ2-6	ATHSGSANVLT
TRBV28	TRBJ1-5	ASRYTGGDQPQH
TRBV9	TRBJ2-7	ASSVAPVARYEQY
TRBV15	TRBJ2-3	ATSRVQDTQY
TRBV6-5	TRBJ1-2	ASLPPSGNYGYT
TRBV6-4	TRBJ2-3	ASSAQTGSDTQY
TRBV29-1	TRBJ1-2	SVGTDRLGGYT
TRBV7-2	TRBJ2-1	ASSLEGSSYNEQF
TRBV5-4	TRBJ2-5	ASSSAAAQETQY
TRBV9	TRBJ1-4	ASSVTQGGEKLF
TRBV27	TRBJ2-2	ASKSNRVGTGELF
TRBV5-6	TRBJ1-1	ASSFRGRQDRGAF
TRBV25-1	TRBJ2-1	ASSESTRGQGGNEQF
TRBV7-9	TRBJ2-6	ASRTEGAGANVLT
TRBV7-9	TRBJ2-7	ASSRGGSNEQY
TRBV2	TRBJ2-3	ASKGRGPRTDTQY
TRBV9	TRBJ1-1	ASSVELNTEAF
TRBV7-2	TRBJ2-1	ASSFSGGGQF
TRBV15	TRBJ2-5	ATSSGGTGQETQY
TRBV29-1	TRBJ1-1	SGQRGMNTEAF
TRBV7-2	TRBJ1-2	ASSLGGNNRGYT
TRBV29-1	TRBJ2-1	SVVRVTSEGEQF
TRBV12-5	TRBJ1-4	ASLGLADEKLF
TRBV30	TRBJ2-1	ACKPGGNEQF
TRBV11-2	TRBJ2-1	ASSLVGSYNEQF
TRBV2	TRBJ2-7	ASRVRGPEQY
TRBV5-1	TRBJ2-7	ASRMAPGPYEQY
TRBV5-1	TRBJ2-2	ASSLVIGELF
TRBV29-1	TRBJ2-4	SVEEGGRAKNIQY